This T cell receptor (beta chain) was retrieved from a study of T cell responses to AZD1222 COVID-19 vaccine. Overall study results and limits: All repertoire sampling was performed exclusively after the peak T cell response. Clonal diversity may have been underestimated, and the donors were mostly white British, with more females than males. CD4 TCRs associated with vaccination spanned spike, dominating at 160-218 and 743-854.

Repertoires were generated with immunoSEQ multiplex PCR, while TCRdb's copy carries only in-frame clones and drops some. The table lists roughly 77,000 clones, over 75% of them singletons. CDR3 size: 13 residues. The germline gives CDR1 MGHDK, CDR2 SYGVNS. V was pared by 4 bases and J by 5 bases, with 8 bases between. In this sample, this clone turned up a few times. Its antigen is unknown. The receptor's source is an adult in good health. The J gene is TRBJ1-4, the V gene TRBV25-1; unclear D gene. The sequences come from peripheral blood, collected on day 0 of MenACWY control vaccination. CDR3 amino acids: CASSGRLNEKLFF. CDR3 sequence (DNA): TGTGCCAGCAGTGGCAGGTTAAATGAAAAACTGTTTTTT.